What follows are 14 T cell receptor beta chains derived from one specimen sequenced in a study of cytomegalovirus exposure and HLA in healthy donors. Clones were sequenced by immunoSEQ multiplex PCR, and TCRdb holds only the in-frame ones, with some missing. The table lists 300,000 to 400,000 clones, 75% to 90% of them singletons, with approximately 0.86% in the top ten. Sequencing was carried out using PBMCs. Receptors originate from a woman younger than 35 in good health and CMV-seronegative.

The chain couples TRBV28 to TRBJ2-1; 10 bases map to TRBD2. After removal of 3 bases from V and 3 bases from J, the junction contained 5 bases not matched to a gene. The CDR3 contains 16 residues. Germline V CDR1 and CDR2: MDHEN, SYDVKM. CDR3 DNA sequence: TGTGCCAGCAGTTTCGGACTAGCGGCTAACTACAATGAGCAGTTCTTC. It translates to CASSFGLAANYNEQFF.

The chain is built from TRBV9 and TRBJ1-2; D remains unclear. The CDR3 consists of 11 residues. Per germline, CDR1 SGDLS and CDR2 YYNGEE. V dropped 8 bases and J dropped 0 bases, with 5 bases sitting between them. CDR3 nucleotides: TGTGCCAGTCGTTCTAACTATGGCTACACCTTC. This codes for CASRSNYGYTF.

The V call is TRBV6-5, the J call TRBJ2-7; TRBD1 agrees at 8 bases. This CDR3 is built from 15 residues. Germline values: CDR1 MNHEY, CDR2 SVGAGI. The V and J ends lost 3 bases and 3 bases, in that order; junction bases with no gene match: 7. The DNA of the CDR3 is TGTGCCAGCAGTTATTACCCACAGGGGGTCTACGAGCAGTACTTC. It codes for CASSYYPQGVYEQYF.

The rearrangement uses TRBV7-9 and TRBJ2-3, with D perhaps matching TRBD1 (6 bases). Trimming removed 3 bases at V and 2 bases at J, with 15 bases between. This CDR3 has 16 residues. The germline CDR1 and CDR2 sequences are SEHNR and FQNEAQ (reference sequence). CDR3 sequence: CASSFRSQGNTDTQYF. CDR3 DNA sequence: TGTGCCAGCAGCTTTCGGTCCCAGGGGAACACAGATACGCAGTATTTT.

The chain couples TRBV7-9 to TRBJ2-3; TRBD2 aligns across 9 bases. The CDR3 spans 18 residues. Germline V gene sequence: CDR1 SEHNR, CDR2 FQNEAQ (reference sequence). V lost 3 bases, J lost 2 bases, and 12 bases stayed unmatched. The CDR3: CASSFKGGAGGLTDTQYF. The CDR3 coding sequence is TGTGCCAGCAGCTTCAAGGGGGGAGCGGGGGGCCTCACAGATACGCAGTATTTT.

This sequence joins TRBV4-1 and TRBJ1-2; TRBD1 agrees at 9 bases. CDR1 MGHRA and CDR2 YSYEKL come from the germline V gene. The J segment lost 7 bases and the V segment lost 2 bases, leaving 5 bases of the junction unmatched. The CDR3 extends over 14 amino acids. CDR3 bases: TGCGCCAGCAGCCAAACAGGGGGCGAGGGTGGCTACACCTTC. Protein: CASSQTGGEGGYTF.

As for this clone: This sample includes further DNA sequences coding for the same CDR3. The chain employs TRBV6-4 and TRBJ1-5; weak D call: TRBD1 (5 bases). The CDR3 has 13 amino acids. Between the trimmed V and J ends, which lost 4 bases and 4 bases, there was a span of 8 bases. The germline gives CDR1 MRHNA, CDR2 SNTAGT. The CDR3 loop reads CASSGDSNQPQHF. CDR3 nucleotides: TGTGCCAGCAGTGGAGACAGTAATCAGCCCCAGCATTTT.

The chain has TRBV5-1 and TRBJ1-4; 9 nucleotides align to TRBD1. Unmatched junction bases numbered 2, after V lost 5 bases and J lost 3 bases. This CDR3 spans 14 amino acids. CDR1 and CDR2 from the germline V gene are SGHRS and YFSETQ. The CDR3 DNA reads TGCGCCAGCAGACAGGGGGCTTCTAATGAAAAACTGTTTTTT. The encoded protein is CASRQGASNEKLFF.

This clone was observed a handful of times. The rearrangement joins TRBV2 to TRBJ1-6; unclear D gene. This CDR3 contains 13 residues. Between the trimmed V and J ends, which lost 6 bases and 8 bases, there was a span of 11 bases. Germline assignment: CDR1 SNHLY and CDR2 FYNNEI. CDR3 residues: CASSGGWDSPLHF. For the CDR3, the DNA is TGTGCCAGCAGCGGAGGATGGGATTCACCCCTCCACTTT. The whole variable domain, filled in from reference TRBV2 and TRBJ1-6, reads EPEVTQTPSHQVTQMGQEVILRCVPISNHLYFYWYRQILGQKVEFLVSFYNNEISEKSEIFDDQFSVERPDGSNFTLKIRSTKLEDSAMYFCASSGGWDSPLHFGNGTRLTVT.

The chain joins TRBV5-1 to TRBJ2-1; 10 bases fit TRBD1. With 4 bases clipped from V and 6 bases from J, the junction kept 10 bases outside the gene matches. This CDR3 comprises 16 residues. The V gene's germline CDR1 is SGHRS and CDR2 YFSETQ. This CDR3 is CASSVLRDRGSNEQFF. The CDR3 nucleotides are TGCGCCAGCAGCGTCCTCCGGGACAGGGGTTCCAATGAGCAGTTCTTC.

The chain is built from TRBV7-2 and TRBJ1-2, with 7 nucleotides matching TRBD1. Looked up from germline, CDR1 is SGHTA and CDR2 is FQGNSA. This CDR3 region has 12 residues. J was trimmed by 8 bases and V by 4 bases; bases with no gene match: 4. CDR3: CASSSTGVGYTF. The CDR3 region has the DNA TGTGCCAGCAGCTCAACAGGGGTAGGCTACACCTTC.

The V call is TRBV9, the J call TRBJ2-2; D possibly corresponds to TRBD1 (7 bases). Germline assignment: CDR1 SGDLS and CDR2 YYNGEE. The CDR3 consists of 14 residues. V lost 3 bases and J 4 bases, leaving 10 bases between the germline ends. The CDR3 nucleotides are TGTGCCAGCAGCGGCGGGACAGCCACCGGGGAGCTGTTTTTT. Its translation is CASSGGTATGELFF.

The CDR3 bases are TGTGCCAGCAGCGGTCCCCAGTTCCAACCCTATGGCTACACCTTC. This encodes CASSGPQFQPYGYTF. The chain has TRBV5-4 and TRBJ1-2; D ambiguous. Per the germline V gene, CDR1 is SGHNT and CDR2 is YYREEE (reference sequence). CDR3 length equals 15 residues. Trimming removed 4 bases at V and 4 bases at J, with 17 bases between.

The V gene is TRBV27, the J gene TRBJ1-5; maybe TRBD1 (5 bases). Per the germline V gene, CDR1 is MNHEY and CDR2 is SMNVEV (reference sequence). The CDR3 spans 15 residues. V lost 6 bases to trimming and J lost 0 bases, with 12 bases between them. The chain's CDR3 is CASRAGRYSNQPQHF. CDR3 DNA: TGTGCCAGCAGGGCGGGACGATATAGCAATCAGCCCCAGCATTTT.